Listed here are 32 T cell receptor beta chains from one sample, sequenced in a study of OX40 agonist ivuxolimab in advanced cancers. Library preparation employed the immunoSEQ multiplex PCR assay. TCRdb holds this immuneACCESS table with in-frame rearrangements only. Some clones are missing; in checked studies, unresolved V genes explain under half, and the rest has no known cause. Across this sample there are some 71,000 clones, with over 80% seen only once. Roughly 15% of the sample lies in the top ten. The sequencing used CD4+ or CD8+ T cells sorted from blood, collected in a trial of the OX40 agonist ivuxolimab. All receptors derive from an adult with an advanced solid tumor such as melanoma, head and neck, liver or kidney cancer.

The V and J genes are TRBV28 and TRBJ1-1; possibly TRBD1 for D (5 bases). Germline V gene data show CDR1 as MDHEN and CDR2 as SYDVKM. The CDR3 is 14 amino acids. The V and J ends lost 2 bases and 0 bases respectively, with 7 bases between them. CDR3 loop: CASSLTGVNTEAFF. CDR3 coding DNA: TGTGCCAGCAGTTTAACGGGGGTGAACACTGAAGCTTTCTTT.

CDR3 sequence reads: CASSWERSSYNEQFF. The DNA for the CDR3 is TGTGCCAGCAGCTGGGAGCGGAGCTCCTACAATGAGCAGTTCTTC. The chain combines TRBV7-8 with TRBJ2-1; D might be TRBD2 (5 bases). Germline CDR1 is SGHVS and CDR2 is FQNEAQ. This CDR3 is 15 amino acids long. V dropped 4 bases and J dropped 0 bases, with 10 bases sitting between them.

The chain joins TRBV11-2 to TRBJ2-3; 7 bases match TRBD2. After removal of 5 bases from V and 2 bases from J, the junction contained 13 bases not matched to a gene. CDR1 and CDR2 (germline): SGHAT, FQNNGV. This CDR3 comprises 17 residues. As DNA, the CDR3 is TGTGCCAGCAGCCCCAACCTAGCGGAGAAAGACACAGATACGCAGTATTTT. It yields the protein CASSPNLAEKDTDTQYF.

CDR3 sequence (DNA): TGCAGCGTGGCCCTGGGACAAGGAGCCAAAAACATTCAGTACTTC. Translation: CSVALGQGAKNIQYF. The chain recombines TRBV29-1 with TRBJ2-4; D is perhaps TRBD1 (6 bases). Germline CDR1 is SQVTM and CDR2 is ANQGSEA. V was shortened by 6 bases and J by 0 bases, with 15 bases between the two germline ends. This CDR3 has 15 residues.

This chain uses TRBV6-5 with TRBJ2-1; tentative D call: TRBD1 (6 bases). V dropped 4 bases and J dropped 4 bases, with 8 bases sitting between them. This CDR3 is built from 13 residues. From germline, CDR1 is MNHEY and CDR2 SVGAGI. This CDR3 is CASSLGAYNEQFF. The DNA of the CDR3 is TGTGCCAGCAGTTTGGGGGCGTACAATGAGCAGTTCTTC.

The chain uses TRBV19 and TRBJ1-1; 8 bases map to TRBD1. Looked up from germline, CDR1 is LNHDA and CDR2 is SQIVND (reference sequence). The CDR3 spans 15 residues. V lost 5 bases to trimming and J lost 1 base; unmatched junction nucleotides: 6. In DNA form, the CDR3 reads TGTGCCAGTAGTCCGAGACAGGGGTGGAACACTGAAGCTTTCTTT. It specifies CASSPRQGWNTEAFF.

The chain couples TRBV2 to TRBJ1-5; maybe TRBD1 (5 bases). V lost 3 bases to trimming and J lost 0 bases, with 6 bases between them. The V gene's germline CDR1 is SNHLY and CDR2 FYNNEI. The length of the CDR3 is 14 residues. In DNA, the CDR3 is TGTGCCAGCAGTGACGGGGGTAGCAATCAGCCCCAGCATTTT. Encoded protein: CASSDGGSNQPQHF.

CDR3 DNA: TGTGCCAGCAGCCCCCCGGCAGGGCCCGGGTACAAATACGAGCAGTACTTC. This codes for CASSPPAGPGYKYEQYF. V gene TRBV28 combines with J gene TRBJ2-7; tentative D call: TRBD1 (5 bases). This CDR3 comprises 17 residues. Germline CDR1 reads MDHEN; CDR2 reads SYDVKM. V dropped 6 bases and J dropped 4 bases, with 25 bases sitting between them.

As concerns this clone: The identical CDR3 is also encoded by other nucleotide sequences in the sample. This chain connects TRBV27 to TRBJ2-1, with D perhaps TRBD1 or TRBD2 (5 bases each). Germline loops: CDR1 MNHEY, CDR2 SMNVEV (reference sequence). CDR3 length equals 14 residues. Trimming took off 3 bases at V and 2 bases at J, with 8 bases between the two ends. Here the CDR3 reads CASSLRGPYNEQFF. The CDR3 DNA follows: TGTGCCAGCAGTTTGAGGGGTCCCTACAATGAGCAGTTCTTC.

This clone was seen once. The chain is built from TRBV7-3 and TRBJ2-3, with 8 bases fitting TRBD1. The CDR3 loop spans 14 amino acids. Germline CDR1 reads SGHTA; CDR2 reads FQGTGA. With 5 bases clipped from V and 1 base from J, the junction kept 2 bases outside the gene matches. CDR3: CASSQTGGTDTQYF. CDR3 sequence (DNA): TGTGCCAGCAGCCAGACAGGGGGCACAGATACGCAGTATTTT.

The CDR3 DNA sequence: TGTGCCAGCAGCTTATTGGCTGAGCAGTTCTTC. Translation: CASSLLAEQFF. The rearrangement joins TRBV7-9 to TRBJ2-1; D not certain. Germline CDR1 and CDR2: SEHNR and FQNEAQ (reference sequence). The CDR3 length is 11 residues. Trimming removed 2 bases at V and 9 bases at J, with 5 bases between.

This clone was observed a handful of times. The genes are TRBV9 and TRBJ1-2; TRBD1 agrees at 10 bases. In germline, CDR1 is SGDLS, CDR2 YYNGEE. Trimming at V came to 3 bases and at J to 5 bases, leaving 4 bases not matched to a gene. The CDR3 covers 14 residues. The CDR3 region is CASSDRDRGYGYTF. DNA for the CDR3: TGTGCCAGCAGCGACCGGGACAGGGGATATGGCTACACCTTC. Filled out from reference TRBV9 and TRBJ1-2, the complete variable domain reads DSGVTQTPKHLITATGQRVTLRCSPRSGDLSVYWYQQSLDQGLQFLIQYYNGEERAKGNILERFSAQQFPDLHSELNLSSLELGDSALYFCASSDRDRGYGYTFGSGTRLTVV.

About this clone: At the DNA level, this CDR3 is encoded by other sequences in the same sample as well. The CDR3 sequence is CASSPAAYEQYF. For the CDR3, the DNA is TGTGCCAGCAGTCCCGCGGCCTACGAGCAGTACTTC. This chain links TRBV28 with TRBJ2-7; no reliable D call. This CDR3 is built from 12 residues. V was cut by 5 bases and J by 2 bases, with 7 bases left in between. Germline CDR1 is MDHEN and CDR2 is SYDVKM.

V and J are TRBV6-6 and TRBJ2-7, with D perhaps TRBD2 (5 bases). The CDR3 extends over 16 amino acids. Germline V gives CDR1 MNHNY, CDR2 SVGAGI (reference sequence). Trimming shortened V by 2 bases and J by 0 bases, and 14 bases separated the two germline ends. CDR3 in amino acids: CASSYASGVPSYEQYF. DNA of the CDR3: TGTGCCAGCAGTTACGCTTCCGGGGTCCCCTCCTACGAGCAGTACTTC.

CDR3 sequence: CASSLGTSAPQYF. In DNA form, the CDR3 reads TGTGCCAGCAGCTTGGGCACTAGCGCTCCGCAGTATTTT. This chain connects TRBV5-6 to TRBJ2-3; TRBD2 agrees at 7 bases. The CDR3 totals 13 residues. After removal of 0 bases from V and 10 bases from J, the junction contained 5 bases not matched to a gene. Germline CDR1 and CDR2: SGHDT and YYEEEE.

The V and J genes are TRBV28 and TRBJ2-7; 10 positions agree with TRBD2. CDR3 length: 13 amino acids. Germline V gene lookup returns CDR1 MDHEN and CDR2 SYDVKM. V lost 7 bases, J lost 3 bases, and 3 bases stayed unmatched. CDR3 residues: CASTVAGGYEQYF. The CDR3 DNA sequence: TGTGCCAGCACGGTAGCGGGAGGCTACGAGCAGTACTTC.

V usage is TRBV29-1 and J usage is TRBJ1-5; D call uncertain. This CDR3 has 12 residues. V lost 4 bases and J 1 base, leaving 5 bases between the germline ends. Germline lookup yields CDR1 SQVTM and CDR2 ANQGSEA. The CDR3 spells CSVGDSNQPQHF. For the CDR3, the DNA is TGCAGCGTTGGAGACAGCAATCAGCCCCAGCATTTT.

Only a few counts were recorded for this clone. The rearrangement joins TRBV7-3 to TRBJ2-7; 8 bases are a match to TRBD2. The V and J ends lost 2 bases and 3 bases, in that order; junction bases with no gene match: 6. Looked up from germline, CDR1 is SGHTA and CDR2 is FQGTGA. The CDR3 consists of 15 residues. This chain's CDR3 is CASSLSAGANYEQYF. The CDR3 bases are TGTGCCAGCAGCTTATCAGCGGGGGCCAACTACGAGCAGTACTTC.

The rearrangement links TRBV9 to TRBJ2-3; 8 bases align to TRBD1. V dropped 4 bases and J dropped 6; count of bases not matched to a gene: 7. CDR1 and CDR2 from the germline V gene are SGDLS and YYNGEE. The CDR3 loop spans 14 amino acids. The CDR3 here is CASSTRTGLDTQYF. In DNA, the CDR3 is TGTGCCAGCAGCACTCGGACAGGGTTGGATACGCAGTATTTT.

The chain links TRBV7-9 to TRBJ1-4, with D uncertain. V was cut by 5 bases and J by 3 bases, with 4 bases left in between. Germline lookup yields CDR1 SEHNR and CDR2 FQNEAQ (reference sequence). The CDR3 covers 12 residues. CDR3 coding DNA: TGTGCCAGCAGCCGTTCTAATGAAAAACTGTTTTTT. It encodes CASSRSNEKLFF.

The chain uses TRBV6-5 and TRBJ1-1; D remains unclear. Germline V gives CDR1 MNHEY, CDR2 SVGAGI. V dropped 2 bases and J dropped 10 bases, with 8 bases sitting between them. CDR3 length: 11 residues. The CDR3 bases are TGTGCCAGCAGTTACGGGCCTGGAGCTTTCTTT. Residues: CASSYGPGAFF.

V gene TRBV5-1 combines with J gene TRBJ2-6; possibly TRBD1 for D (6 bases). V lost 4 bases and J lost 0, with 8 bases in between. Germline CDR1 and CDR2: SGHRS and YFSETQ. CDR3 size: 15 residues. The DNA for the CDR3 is TGCGCCAGCAGCGAGACAGGCTCTGGGGCCAACGTCCTGACTTTC. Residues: CASSETGSGANVLTF.

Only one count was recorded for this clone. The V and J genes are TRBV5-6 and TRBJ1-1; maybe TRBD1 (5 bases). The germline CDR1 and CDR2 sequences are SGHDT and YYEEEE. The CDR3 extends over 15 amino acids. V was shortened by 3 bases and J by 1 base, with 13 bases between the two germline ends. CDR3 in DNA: TGTGCCAGCAGCTGGGAAGCGGGACCGAACACTGAAGCTTTCTTT. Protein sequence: CASSWEAGPNTEAFF.

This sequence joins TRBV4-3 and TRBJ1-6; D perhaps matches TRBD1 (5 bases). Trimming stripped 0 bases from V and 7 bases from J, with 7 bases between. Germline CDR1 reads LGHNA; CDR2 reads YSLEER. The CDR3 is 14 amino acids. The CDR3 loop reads CASSQDRVNSPLHF. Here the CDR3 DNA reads TGCGCCAGCAGCCAAGACAGGGTGAATTCACCCCTCCACTTT.

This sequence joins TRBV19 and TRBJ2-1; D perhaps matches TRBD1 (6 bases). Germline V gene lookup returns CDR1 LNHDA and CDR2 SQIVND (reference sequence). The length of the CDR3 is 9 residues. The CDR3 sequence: CDGDTEQFF. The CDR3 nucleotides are TGTGACGGGGACACAGAGCAGTTCTTC.

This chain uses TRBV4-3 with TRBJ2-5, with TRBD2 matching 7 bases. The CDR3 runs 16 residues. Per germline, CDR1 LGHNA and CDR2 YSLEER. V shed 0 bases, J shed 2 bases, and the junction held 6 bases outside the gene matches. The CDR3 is CASSQDWAGVQETQYF. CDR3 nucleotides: TGCGCCAGCAGCCAAGATTGGGCGGGAGTGCAAGAGACCCAGTACTTC.

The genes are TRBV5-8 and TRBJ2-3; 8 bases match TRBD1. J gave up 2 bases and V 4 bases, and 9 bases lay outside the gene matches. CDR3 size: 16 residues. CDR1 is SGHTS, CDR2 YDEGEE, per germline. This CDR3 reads CASSPTGQGITDTQYF. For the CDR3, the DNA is TGTGCCAGCAGCCCCACCGGACAGGGAATCACAGATACGCAGTATTTT. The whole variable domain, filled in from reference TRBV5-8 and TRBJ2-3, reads EAGVTQSPTHLIKTRGQQATLRCSPISGHTSVYWYQQALGLGLQFLLWYDEGEERNRGNFPPRFSGRQFPNYSSELNVNALELEDSALYLCASSPTGQGITDTQYFGPGTRLTVL.

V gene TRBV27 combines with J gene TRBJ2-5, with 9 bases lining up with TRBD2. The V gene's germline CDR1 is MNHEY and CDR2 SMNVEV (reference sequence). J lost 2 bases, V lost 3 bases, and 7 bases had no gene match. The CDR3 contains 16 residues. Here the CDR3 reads CASSFSPSGAQETQYF. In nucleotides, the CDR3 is TGTGCCAGCAGTTTCTCACCTAGCGGGGCACAAGAGACCCAGTACTTC.

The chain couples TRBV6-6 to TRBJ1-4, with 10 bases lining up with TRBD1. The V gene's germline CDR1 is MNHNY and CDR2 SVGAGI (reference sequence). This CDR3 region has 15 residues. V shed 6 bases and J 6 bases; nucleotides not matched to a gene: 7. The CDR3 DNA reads TGTGCCAGCAGGGAACGCGGGACAGGGGATGAAAAACTGTTTTTT. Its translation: CASRERGTGDEKLFF.

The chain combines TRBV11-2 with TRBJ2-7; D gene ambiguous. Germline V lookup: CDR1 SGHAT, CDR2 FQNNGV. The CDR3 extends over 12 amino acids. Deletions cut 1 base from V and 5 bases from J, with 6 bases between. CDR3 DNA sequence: TGTGCCAGCAGCTTAGGCCTGAACGAGCAGTACTTC. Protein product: CASSLGLNEQYF.

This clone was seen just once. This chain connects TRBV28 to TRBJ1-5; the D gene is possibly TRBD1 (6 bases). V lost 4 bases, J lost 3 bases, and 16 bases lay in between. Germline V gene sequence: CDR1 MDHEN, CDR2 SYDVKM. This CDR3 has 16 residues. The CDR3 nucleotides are TGTGCCAGCAGTTGGTCGGTGGGGGGCCCCAATCAGCCCCAGCATTTT. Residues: CASSWSVGGPNQPQHF.

The CDR3 DNA reads as TGTGCCAGCAGCTTGCAGGGGGAGACCTATGGCTACACCTTC. It specifies CASSLQGETYGYTF. This chain links TRBV5-8 with TRBJ1-2, with TRBD1 matching 7 bases. V lost 1 base, J lost 4 bases, and 4 bases stayed unmatched. The V gene's germline CDR1 is SGHTS and CDR2 YDEGEE. The CDR3 runs 14 residues.